This TCR beta chain was recovered during a study of blood T cell repertoires in COVID-19 (dated by TCRdb to the early 2020s). The study in broad terms: Collaborator samples came from the United States, Italy and Spain and covered acute and convalescent phases of COVID-19. The dataset comprised deeply sampled blood TCRbeta repertoires from subjects exposed to, actively infected with, or recovered from COVID-19. The repertoires were released in a freely available public database intended as a resource for research on the immune response to SARS-CoV-2. Sample metadata almost always included a de-identified subject ID, COVID-19 status, age in years and sex. HLA class I and class II types, where available, came from metadata supplied by the sample provider rather than from assay-based typing. Samples came from the ongoing ImmuneRACE study (first 160 participants) plus 1,254 subjects from 6 global collaborators. The prospective study material was composed of cDNA or gDNA derived from T cells, B-cell-depleted T cells, or PBMCs. Broader findings and caveats from the paper: The quantity of clinical and demographic metadata differed by source and by participant and was supplied without curation.

TCRbeta CDR3 regions were amplified from genomic DNA by means of the immunoSEQ Assay, a bias-controlled multiplex PCR. Turning to the authors' computational methods: Nucleated cell counts per sample were estimated from amplification of reference gene primers within the assay. Sequence reads were collapsed and filtered to measure the absolute abundance of every unique TCRbeta CDR3 rearrangement. For each sample, productive Simpson clonality was calculated as the square root of Simpson's diversity index over productive rearrangements. The table was pulled from immuneACCESS by TCRdb, which kept in-frame rearrangements only. Such tables lose some clones; where checked, under half of the loss comes from unresolved V genes, and the rest has no known cause. V and J calls and clone size are those listed in that table; D and trimming were worked out from the DNA. The sample contains about 160,000 clones, 70% to 85% of them found a single time. The ten largest clones add up to about 20% of the sample.

Including the terminal cysteine and phenylalanine, the CDR3 comprises 15 residues. The read is trimmed to its CDR3 DNA, 45 bases read in frame from base 1. CDR1 and CDR2, per the germline V gene (reference sequence), are GTSNPN and SVGIG. V lost 5 bases and J lost 0 bases, and the count of bases not matched to a germline gene is 8. Details on this clone: Its recognized antigen is unknown. Qualities for individual bases were not recorded, and no much larger clone is one base off.

Whole blood was collected in K2EDTA tubes by collaborating institutions according to the institutions' own protocols. For TCRbeta analysis, collaborators shipped samples as frozen whole blood, isolated PBMCs, or DNA extracted from either of those sample types. The rearranged chain carries TRBV30 and TRBJ1-1, and 8 bases in between align with TRBD1. The sample consisted of peripheral blood. This TCR derives from a woman older than 75 with acute or convalescent COVID-19. The base sequence is TGTGCCTGGGATCCAAGACAGGGGATGAACACTGAAGCTTTCTTT. The translation is CAWDPRQGMNTEAFF.